A selection of T cell receptor beta chains follows, all from one sample in a study of T cells in Graves' hyperthyroidism and ophthalmopathy. Each CDR3 protein is one row after TCRdb ran MiXCR on the multiplex PCR reads. The data hold around 190,000 distinct CDR3 sequences, with less than 20% observed a single time. The sample was blood. The origin of the receptors is a woman aged 45 to 65 with Graves' hyperthyroidism. CDR3s include the opening cysteine and the closing phenylalanine or tryptophan. The D gene is left open where the match is weak. Rows give clone size only sometimes, using once, few, many, or a class for an expanded clone.

TRBV10-3,NA,TRBJ2-1,NA,CATSASVGSYNEQFF,TGTGCCACCTCCGCCTCTGTGGGTTCCTACAATGAGCAGTTCTTC
TRBV25-1,few,TRBJ2-7,NA,CASSRGGGTEQYF,TGTGCCAGCAGCCGGGGAGGGGGGACCGAGCAGTACTTC
TRBV28,NA,TRBJ2-3,TRBD1,CASSLDRFMISSTDTQYF,TGTGCCAGCAGTTTGGACAGGTTCATGATTTCTAGCACAGATACGCAGTATTTT
TRBV6-1,few,TRBJ1-1,NA,CASRMESSNTEAFF,TGTGCCAGCAGAATGGAGAGCTCGAACACTGAAGCTTTCTTT
TRBV28,many,TRBJ2-7,NA,CASSLASVSSYEQYF,TGTGCCAGCAGTTTAGCTAGCGTCAGCTCCTACGAGCAGTACTTC
TRBV18,NA,TRBJ1-2,NA,CASSPSGGEAGYGYTF,TGTGCCAGCTCACCGTCCGGGGGGGAGGCAGGCTATGGCTACACCTTC
TRBV3-1,many,TRBJ2-1,NA,CASSQTSSSYNEQFF,TGTGCCAGCAGCCAAACTAGCAGCTCCTACAATGAGCAGTTCTTC
TRBV12-3/TRBV12-4,NA,TRBJ2-7,NA,CASSSPHRYEQYF,TGTGCCAGCAGTTCCCCGCACCGCTACGAGCAGTACTTC
TRBV7-2,NA,TRBJ2-6,NA,CASSLAQSGANVLTF,TGTGCCAGCAGCTTAGCGCAATCTGGGGCCAACGTCCTGACTTTC
TRBV5-6,many,TRBJ2-7,TRBD2,CASSPPGLAVTYEQYF,TGTGCCAGCAGCCCTCCGGGACTAGCAGTTACCTACGAGCAGTACTTC
TRBV3-1,many,TRBJ2-7,TRBD1,CASSLDRGSYEQYF,TGTGCCAGCAGCCTTGACAGGGGATCCTACGAGCAGTACTTC
TRBV12-3/TRBV12-4,many,TRBJ2-1,TRBD2,CASSPRGLAGDIQFF,TGTGCCAGCAGCCCCAGAGGACTAGCGGGAGATATCCAGTTCTTC
TRBV7-9,many,TRBJ2-7,NA,CASSSRGGDLREQYF,TGTGCCAGCAGCTCCAGGGGCGGAGACCTTAGAGAGCAGTACTTC
TRBV11-1,many,TRBJ2-7,NA,CASSRGQGHSYEQYF,TGTGCCAGCAGCCGAGGGCAGGGGCACTCCTACGAGCAGTACTTC
TRBV3-1,NA,TRBJ1-6,TRBD1,CASSPGDRFNSPLHF,TGTGCCAGCAGCCCCGGGGACAGATTTAATTCACCCCTCCACTTT
TRBV12-3/TRBV12-4,many,TRBJ2-1,TRBD2,CASMGIAGGPGNEQFF,TGTGCCAGCATGGGGATAGCGGGAGGGCCAGGAAATGAGCAGTTCTTC
TRBV5-6,many,TRBJ1-1,NA,CASSLEPGVNTEAFF,TGTGCCAGCAGCTTGGAGCCAGGGGTGAACACTGAAGCTTTCTTT
TRBV25-1,NA,TRBJ1-6,NA,CASSEQSSYNSPLHF,TGTGCCAGCAGTGAGCAGAGCTCCTATAATTCACCCCTCCACTTT
TRBV5-1,few,TRBJ2-7,TRBD2,CASSLLAGVEQYF,TGCGCCAGCAGCTTATTAGCGGGAGTCGAGCAGTACTTC
TRBV5-1,NA,TRBJ2-5,TRBD1,CASSADRGGETQYF,TGCGCCAGCAGCGCGGACAGGGGTGGCGAGACCCAGTACTTC
TRBV20-1,many,TRBJ2-1,NA,CSARRGAGNEQFF,TGCAGTGCTAGAAGGGGCGCAGGCAATGAGCAGTTCTTC
TRBV28,many,TRBJ2-3,TRBD2,CASSLAGVRTDTQYF,TGTGCCAGCAGTTTAGCGGGAGTGCGCACAGATACGCAGTATTTT
TRBV14,NA,TRBJ2-1,NA,CASSQVGGPHEQFF,TGTGCCAGCAGCCAAGTGGGGGGACCCCATGAGCAGTTCTTC
TRBV5-5,many,TRBJ2-1,NA,CASSLDLPNEQFF,TGTGCCAGCAGCTTGGATCTCCCCAATGAGCAGTTCTTC
TRBV5-6,many,TRBJ2-5,NA,CASRDRQETQYF,TGTGCCAGCAGGGACAGACAAGAGACCCAGTACTTC
TRBV6-1,NA,TRBJ1-5,NA,CASSEAGVDQPQHF,TGTGCCAGCAGTGAAGCGGGGGTTGATCAGCCCCAGCATTTT